The source of this T cell receptor beta chain is a study of somatic mutations in cytotoxic T cells in rheumatoid arthritis. Looking at the study overall: Selected T-cell populations stained with V beta antibodies were isolated by flow sorting to nearly 100% purity; these included V beta1+ cells subjected to TCRB sequencing. Study-wide results and limits: More than 20% of CD8+ cells belonged to the largest clone in 8 of 65 patients. Significant differences in CD8+ T-cell clonality were not found between rheumatoid arthritis patients and healthy controls (age-matched).

As to this clone: The target antigen is unknown.

The table came from immunoSEQ multiplex PCR; TCRdb's copy has only in-frame clones and leaves some out. The sample records more than 25,000 clones, nearly 75% being singletons. The V gene's germline CDR1 is LNHDA and CDR2 SQIVND (reference sequence). The V end was cut by 3 bases, the J end by 2 bases, with 18 bases between. The length of the CDR3 is 17 residues. Once isolated by positive magnetic bead selection, the CD4+ and CD8+ cells had their purity checked by flow cytometry. Sequenced sample: CD8+ T cells sorted from blood. The chain employs TRBV19 and TRBJ2-3; the D gene is possibly TRBD2 (6 bases). The source of this sequence is a woman under 30 in good health. The CDR3 nucleotides are TGTGCCAGTAGTATTCCGGACTTAGCGGTTGACACAGATACGCAGTATTTT. Protein sequence: CASSIPDLAVDTDTQYF.